Listed here is a single T cell receptor (beta chain). What it binds is unknown. This entry belongs to a study of shared clonotypes between healthy human individuals. Study as a whole: Per-donor plates numbered three CD4 naive, three CD4 memory, two CD8 naive and one CD8 memory.

The authors ran the assay at deep level. TCRdb's table, derived via immunoSEQ multiplex PCR, lists solely in-frame clones and lacks some. This sample has over 750,000 clones; around 96% occur once, and the top ten carry about 0.25%. General study findings and limits: Clonotype sharing among donors was thought likely to change with sequencing depth. Only blood underwent sampling, and tissue repertoires likely differ.

Between the trimmed V and J ends, which lost 2 bases and 0 bases, there was a span of 7 bases. Looked up from germline, CDR1 is MNHEY and CDR2 is SVGAGI. The CDR3 is 14 residues long. The naive CD8 fraction comprised CD45RO-negative cells positively selected for CCR7 and excluded terminally differentiated effector memory CD45RA+ cells. This TCR came from a man younger than 40 in good health. The gene calls are TRBV6-5 and TRBJ1-2, with D perhaps matching TRBD1 (6 bases). Input material: naive CD8+ T cells sorted from blood. The CDR3 nucleotides read TGTGCCAGCAGTTACCAGGGGTCTAACTATGGCTACACCTTC. It yields the protein CASSYQGSNYGYTF.